This T cell receptor (beta chain) was obtained from a study of blood T cell repertoires in COVID-19. Study-wide background: Donors in the United States, Italy and Spain gave samples during acute or convalescent COVID-19. T cells, B-cell-depleted T cells, or PBMCs provided the cDNA or gDNA that served as material.

In terms of age and location, participants ranged from roughly 18 to 100 years and lived in about 25 US areas. Cohorts were determined from participant-reported clinical history. Using immunoSEQ multiplex PCR, the repertoire was profiled, and TCRdb retains in-frame clones only, with some absent. This sample has roughly 150,000 clones; more than 70% occur once, and the top ten carry 15% to 20%. V lost 2 bases, J lost 5 bases, and 5 bases stayed unmatched. Germline CDR1 is LNHDA and CDR2 is SQIVND (reference sequence). The CDR3 has 15 amino acids. This chain links TRBV19 with TRBJ2-5, with TRBD1 identical over 10 bases. Sequencing was done on a sample of PBMCs or T cells enriched from blood (not recorded which). This sequence originates from a man aged 60 to 75 who had recovered from COVID-19. CDR3 bases: TGTGCCAGTAGTATATACGGGACAGGGGAGGAGACCCAGTACTTC. Amino acid sequence: CASSIYGTGEETQYF.